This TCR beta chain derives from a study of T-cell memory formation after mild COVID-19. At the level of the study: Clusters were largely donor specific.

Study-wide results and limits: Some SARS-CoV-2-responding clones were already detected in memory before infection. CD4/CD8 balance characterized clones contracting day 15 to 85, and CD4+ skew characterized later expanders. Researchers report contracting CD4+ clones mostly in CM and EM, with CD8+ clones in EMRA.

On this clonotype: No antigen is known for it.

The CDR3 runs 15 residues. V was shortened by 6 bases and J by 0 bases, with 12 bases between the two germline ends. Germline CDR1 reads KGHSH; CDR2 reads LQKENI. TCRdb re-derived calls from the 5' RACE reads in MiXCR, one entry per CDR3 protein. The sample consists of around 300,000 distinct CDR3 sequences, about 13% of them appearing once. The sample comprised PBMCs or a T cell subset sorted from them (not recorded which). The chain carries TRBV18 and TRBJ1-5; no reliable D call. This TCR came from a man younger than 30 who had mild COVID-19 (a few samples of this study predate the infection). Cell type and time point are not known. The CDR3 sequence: CASSEGYSSNQPQHF. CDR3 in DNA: TGTGCCAGCTCCGAAGGTTACAGTAGCAATCAGCCCCAGCATTTT.